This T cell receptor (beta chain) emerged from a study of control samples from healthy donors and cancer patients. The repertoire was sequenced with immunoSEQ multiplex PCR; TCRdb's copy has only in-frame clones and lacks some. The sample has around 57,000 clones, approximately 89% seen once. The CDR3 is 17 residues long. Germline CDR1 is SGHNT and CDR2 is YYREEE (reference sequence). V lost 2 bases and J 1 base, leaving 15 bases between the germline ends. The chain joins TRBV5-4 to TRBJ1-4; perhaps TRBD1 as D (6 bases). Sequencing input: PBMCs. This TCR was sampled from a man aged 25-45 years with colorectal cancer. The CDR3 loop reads CASSFDPETGTNEKLFF. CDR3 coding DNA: TGTGCCAGCAGCTTTGACCCAGAGACAGGAACTAATGAAAAACTGTTTTTT.